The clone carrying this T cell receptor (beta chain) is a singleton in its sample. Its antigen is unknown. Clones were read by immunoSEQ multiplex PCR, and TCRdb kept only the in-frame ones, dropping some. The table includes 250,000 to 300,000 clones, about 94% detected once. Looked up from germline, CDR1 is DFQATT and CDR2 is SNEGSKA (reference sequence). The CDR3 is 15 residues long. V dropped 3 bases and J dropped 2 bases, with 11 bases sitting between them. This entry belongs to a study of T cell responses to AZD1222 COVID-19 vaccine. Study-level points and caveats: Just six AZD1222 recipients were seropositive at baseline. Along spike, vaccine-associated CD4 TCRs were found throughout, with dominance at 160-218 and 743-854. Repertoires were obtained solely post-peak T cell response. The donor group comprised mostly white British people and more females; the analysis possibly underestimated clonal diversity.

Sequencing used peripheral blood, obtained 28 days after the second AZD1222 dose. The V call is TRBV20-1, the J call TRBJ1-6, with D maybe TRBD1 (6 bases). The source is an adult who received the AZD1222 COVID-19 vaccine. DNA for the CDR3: TGCAGTGCTAGTCCGGGACACACCTATAATTCACCCCTCCACTTT. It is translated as CSASPGHTYNSPLHF.